Detailed here is one T cell receptor (beta chain). Its antigen is undetermined. The junction departs from germline at one end; a sequencing error may be responsible. The PCR contained 60 Vbeta and 13 Jbeta primers. Study processing details: Unique TCR beta chains numbered approximately 80 million in a later analysis, with 10 million to 14 million shared. Method: immunoSEQ multiplex PCR; TCRdb's copy keeps in-frame clones and lacks some. The V and J calls and clone size were taken over from that table, and D and trimming were inferred from the DNA. Of roughly 83,000 clones listed, roughly 75% were seen once; the top ten hold 4% to 5%. The germline V gene encodes CDR1 SEHNR and CDR2 FQNEAQ (reference sequence). This CDR3 is built from 12 residues. This record belongs to a study of cytomegalovirus exposure and HLA in healthy donors. Study-level findings and limits: Rarity held for most TCR sequences, but there were some public TCRs that occurred in many donors. In a later analysis, common viral pathogens appeared linked to several of the most significant clusters.

This TCR derives from a man in his sixties in good health and CMV-seronegative. This sequence joins TRBV7-9 and TRBJ2-7; D is uncertain. Sequencing used PBMCs. The CDR3 DNA follows: TGTTCCAGCAGCTTACTTTCCTACGAGCAGTACTTC. Translation: CSSSLLSYEQYF.